The rows below give T cell receptor beta chains drawn from one sample of a study of CD8 T cells in Susac syndrome. TCRdb recomputed calls from the immunoSEQ multiplex PCR reads with MiXCR, one row per CDR3 protein. The sample yields about 100,000 distinct CDR3 sequences, nearly 97% seen once. Sequencing used CD8+ T cells from PBMCs. The receptors were sampled from a human donor with Susac syndrome. The CDR3 runs from the conserved cysteine through the conserved F or W. The order of the fields is D gene, V gene, J gene, clone size, CDR3 DNA, CDR3 protein. A D gene is named only where the DNA matches it firmly. Rows give clone size only sometimes, using once, few, many, or a class for an expanded clone.

NA,TRBV15,TRBJ2-5,NA,TGTGCCACCAGCAGAGGAATGCAGACCCAGTACTTC,CATSRGMQTQYF
NA,TRBV18,TRBJ2-1,NA,TGTGCCAGCTCACCACTCCTATTACAGACCTCTTACAATGAGCAGTTCTTC,CASSPLLLQTSYNEQFF
NA,TRBV4-1,TRBJ2-7,NA,TGCGCCAGCAGCCAAGGGGGAATGAGCTCCTACGAGCAGTACTTC,CASSQGGMSSYEQYF
NA,TRBV11-2,TRBJ2-5,NA,TGTGCCAGCGTGACGATTGGAGAGACCCAGTACTTC,CASVTIGETQYF
NA,TRBV20-1,TRBJ2-1,NA,TGCAGTGCTAGTAATACCGGCTACAATGAGCAGTTCTTC,CSASNTGYNEQFF
TRBD1,TRBV20-1,TRBJ2-7,NA,TGCAGTGCTAGAGTGGGACAGGGTCCATCCTACGAGCAGTACTTC,CSARVGQGPSYEQYF
TRBD1,TRBV5-6,TRBJ2-7,NA,TGTGCCAGCAGCAGGGACAGGGTGGACTCCTACGAGCAGTACTTC,CASSRDRVDSYEQYF
NA,TRBV4-1,TRBJ2-3,NA,TGCGCCAGCAGCCCGCTTCCCAGTCCGGGCACAGATACGCAGTATTTT,CASSPLPSPGTDTQYF
TRBD2,TRBV9,TRBJ2-1,NA,TGTGCCAGCAGCGCGACTAGCGGATCTAACAATGAGCAGTTCTTC,CASSATSGSNNEQFF
TRBD1,TRBV2,TRBJ2-1,NA,TGTGCCAGCAGTCCCGGACAGGTCTCCAATGAGCAGTTCTTC,CASSPGQVSNEQFF
TRBD2,TRBV6-5,TRBJ2-3,NA,TGTGCCAGCAGGCCCCTTGCGGGAGTGTCAGATACGCAGTATTTT,CASRPLAGVSDTQYF
NA,TRBV4-1,TRBJ2-3,NA,TGCGCCAGCAGCCAAAGAGCCACGCACGGGGGCACAGATACGCAGTATTTT,CASSQRATHGGTDTQYF
TRBD1,TRBV20-1,TRBJ1-5,NA,TGCAGTGCTAGAGATCGGGCGGGACAGGGCAATCAGCCCCAGCATTTT,CSARDRAGQGNQPQHF
NA,TRBV7-9,TRBJ2-7,few,TGTGCCAGCAGCTTAGTGGGAACCTACGAGCAGTACTTC,CASSLVGTYEQYF
NA,TRBV29-1,TRBJ2-5,NA,TGCAGCCTATTTTACGGGGAGACCCAGTACTTC,CSLFYGETQYF
TRBD2,TRBV7-3,TRBJ2-1,NA,TGTGCCAGCAGCTTAGGCGGGGGCTCCTACAATGAGCAGTTCTTC,CASSLGGGSYNEQFF
NA,TRBV13,TRBJ2-5,NA,TGTGCCAGCAGCCCGGGACCCGGAGAGACCCAGTACTTC,CASSPGPGETQYF
NA,TRBV7-9,TRBJ2-2,NA,TGTGCCAGCAGCTTAGATGTAGAAACCGGGGAGCTGTTTTTT,CASSLDVETGELFF
TRBD2,TRBV14,TRBJ2-1,NA,TGTGCCAGCCGGGGACTAGCGGGAGAGGGGGGTTTTTTGGATGAGCAGTTCTTC,CASRGLAGEGGFLDEQFF
NA,TRBV20-1,TRBJ2-1,once,TGCAGTGCTAGTGAACCGGGTGGGTTCGGATACAATGAGCAGTTCTTC,CSASEPGGFGYNEQFF
TRBD2,TRBV9,TRBJ2-6,NA,TGTGCCAGCAGTGATCGGACTAGCGGTGACTCTGGGGCCAACGTCCTGACTTTC,CASSDRTSGDSGANVLTF
NA,TRBV7-6,TRBJ2-1,NA,TGTGCCAGCAGCTTAGGGTCTAGCGCCTACAATGAGCAGTTCTTC,CASSLGSSAYNEQFF
NA,TRBV14,TRBJ2-5,NA,TGTGCCAGCAGCCAAGCCCATGTAGGGACACCTGCCGACCTCCAAGAGACCCAGTACTTC,CASSQAHVGTPADLQETQYF
NA,TRBV19,TRBJ1-1,NA,TGTGCCAGTCGACATCGGAACACTGAAGCTTTCTTT,CASRHRNTEAFF
NA,TRBV29-1,TRBJ2-3,NA,TGCAGCGTTGAACCGGGCGGGGATACGCAGTATTTT,CSVEPGGDTQYF
TRBD2,TRBV6-4,TRBJ2-2,NA,TGTGCCAGCAGAGGACTAGCGGGGGACACCGGGGAGCTGTTTTTT,CASRGLAGDTGELFF
NA,TRBV9,TRBJ2-6,NA,TGTGCCAGCAGCGCCGCTGCTGGGGCCAACGTCCTGACTTTC,CASSAAAGANVLTF
NA,TRBV7-2,TRBJ2-7,NA,TGTGCCAGCAGCTTAGGTAGCGGATCCTACGAGCAGTACTTC,CASSLGSGSYEQYF
NA,TRBV12-3/TRBV12-4,TRBJ2-7,NA,TGTGCCAGCAGTTTCCAGGGTTACTACGAGCAGTACTTC,CASSFQGYYEQYF
NA,TRBV5-1,TRBJ1-1,NA,TGCGCCAGCAGCTTGGAAGTGAAGAACACTGAAGCTTTCTTT,CASSLEVKNTEAFF
NA,TRBV20-1,TRBJ1-5,NA,TGCAGTGCTAGAGATCCTTTGGGAAATCAGCCCCAGCATTTT,CSARDPLGNQPQHF
NA,TRBV6-6,TRBJ1-2,once,TGTGCCAGCTCCAGGGTTCGCTATGGCTACACCTTC,CASSRVRYGYTF
NA,TRBV20-1,TRBJ1-5,NA,TGCAGTGCTAGGTCTGGGGCAGGCCAGCCCCAGCATTTT,CSARSGAGQPQHF
TRBD1,TRBV29-1,TRBJ1-1,NA,TGCAGCGTCAGGACAGGGTCTTACACTGAAGCTTTCTTT,CSVRTGSYTEAFF
NA,TRBV7-9,TRBJ2-4,NA,TGTGCCAGCAGCCCTCGAGGGGGGGAGAAAACCAAAAACATTCAGTACTTC,CASSPRGGEKTKNIQYF
NA,TRBV7-9,TRBJ1-1,NA,TGTGCCAGCAGGGACTCGAGGGGGAAAGACACTGAAGCTTTCTTT,CASRDSRGKDTEAFF
TRBD1,TRBV14,TRBJ2-3,NA,TGTGCCAGCAGCCCCGGGACAGTCGCCACAGATACGCAGTATTTT,CASSPGTVATDTQYF
NA,TRBV29-1,TRBJ2-7,NA,TGCAGCGTTGAAGACAGCCCCTACGAGCAGTACTTC,CSVEDSPYEQYF
NA,TRBV4-1,TRBJ2-7,NA,TGCGCCAGCAATGCGGAGAATTCCTACGAGCAGTACTTC,CASNAENSYEQYF
TRBD1,TRBV5-1,TRBJ2-3,NA,TGCGCCAGCAGCCTGGGACAGGGGGGCCCAGATACGCAGTATTTT,CASSLGQGGPDTQYF
TRBD2,TRBV20-1,TRBJ2-1,NA,TGCAGTGCTAGAAGGACTAGGACCTACAATGAGCAGTTCTTC,CSARRTRTYNEQFF
NA,TRBV14,TRBJ1-6,NA,TGTGCCAGCAGAAAGGTCGATAATTCACCCCTCCACTTT,CASRKVDNSPLHF
NA,TRBV9,TRBJ1-2,NA,TGTGCCAGCAGCGGTGTCGGGGGCTACACCTTC,CASSGVGGYTF
TRBD1,TRBV3-1,TRBJ1-3,NA,TGTGCCAGCAGTCAGGGGGGATCTGAAAACACCATATATTTT,CASSQGGSENTIYF